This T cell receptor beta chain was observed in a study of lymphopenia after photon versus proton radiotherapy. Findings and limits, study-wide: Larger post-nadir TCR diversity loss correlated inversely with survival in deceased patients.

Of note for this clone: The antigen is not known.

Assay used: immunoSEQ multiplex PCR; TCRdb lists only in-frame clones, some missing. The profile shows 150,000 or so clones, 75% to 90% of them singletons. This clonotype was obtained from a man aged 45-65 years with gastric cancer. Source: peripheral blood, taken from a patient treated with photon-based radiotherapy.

CDR3 sequence: CASSQAGPGLAGVREQFF. The CDR3 DNA sequence: TGCGCCAGCAGCCAAGCGGGTCCCGGTCTAGCGGGAGTTCGTGAGCAGTTCTTC. The rearrangement links TRBV4-3 to TRBJ2-1; 10 bases are a match to TRBD2. Germline-derived CDR1 and CDR2 are LGHNA and YSLEER. The CDR3 extends over 18 amino acids. With V trimmed by 1 base and J by 9 bases, 15 bases remained unmatched.